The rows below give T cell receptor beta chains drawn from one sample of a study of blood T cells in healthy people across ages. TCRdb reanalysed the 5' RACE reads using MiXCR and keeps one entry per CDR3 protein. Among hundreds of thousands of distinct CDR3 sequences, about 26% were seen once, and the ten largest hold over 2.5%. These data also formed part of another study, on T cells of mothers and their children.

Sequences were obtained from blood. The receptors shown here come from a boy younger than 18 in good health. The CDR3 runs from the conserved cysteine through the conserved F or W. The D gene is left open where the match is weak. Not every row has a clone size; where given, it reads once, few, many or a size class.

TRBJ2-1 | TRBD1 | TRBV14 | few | TGTGCCAGCAGCCAAGTCGGGACAGGGGTGAATGAGCAGTTCTTC | CASSQVGTGVNEQFF
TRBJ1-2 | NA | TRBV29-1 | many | TGCAGCGTGTCGGAAAGGGGGGACTATGGCTACACCTTC | CSVSERGDYGYTF
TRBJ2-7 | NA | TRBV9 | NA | TGTGCCAGCAGCGTAGGTGGTGCGGACTTCGGAGAGCAGTACTTC | CASSVGGADFGEQYF
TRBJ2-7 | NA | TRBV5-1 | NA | TGCGCCAGCAGCTTGGAAGGGACGGGCTACGAGCAGTACTTC | CASSLEGTGYEQYF
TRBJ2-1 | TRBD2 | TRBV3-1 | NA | TGTGCCAGCAGCCCCCCTGGTCGGAGCGGGGGGGCCGGTGAGCAGTTCTTC | CASSPPGRSGGAGEQFF
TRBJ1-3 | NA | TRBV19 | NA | TGTGCCAGTAGTATGCCTAACAGCCTATTCTCTGGAAACACCATATATTTT | CASSMPNSLFSGNTIYF
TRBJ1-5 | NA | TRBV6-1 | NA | TGTGCCAGCAGCAGACGGGGAAGGGACAATCAGCCCCAGCATTTT | CASSRRGRDNQPQHF
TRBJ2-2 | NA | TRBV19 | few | TGTGCCAGTAGTCCTGTACTCCCCGGGGAGCTGTTTTTT | CASSPVLPGELFF
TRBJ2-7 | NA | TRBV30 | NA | TGTGCCTGGAGTCCTCCACCCCGGGACGGCCCCTACGAGCAGTACTTC | CAWSPPPRDGPYEQYF
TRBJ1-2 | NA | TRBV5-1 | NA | TGCGCCAGCAGGACCCAGGGCACGGACTATGGCTACACCTTC | CASRTQGTDYGYTF
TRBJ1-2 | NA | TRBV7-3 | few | TGTGCCAGCAGCCAGGACGGAGGCCGGTCGTTGTTTGGCTACACCTTC | CASSQDGGRSLFGYTF
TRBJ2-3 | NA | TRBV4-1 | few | TGCGCCAGCAGACCCCCTGGACAGAAGGATACGCAGTATTTT | CASRPPGQKDTQYF
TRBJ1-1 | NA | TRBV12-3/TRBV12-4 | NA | TGTGCCAGCAGTTTAGGATTGGCAGCTTTCTTT | CASSLGLAAFF
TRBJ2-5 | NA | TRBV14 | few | TGTGCCAGCAGCCACGGCGAATCCCAGTACTTC | CASSHGESQYF
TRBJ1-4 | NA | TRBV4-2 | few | TGTGCCAGCAGCCAAGCCCTCCGGGTGGGTGAAAAACTGTTTTTT | CASSQALRVGEKLFF
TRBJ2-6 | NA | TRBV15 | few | TGTGCCACCAGCAGAGATACATACAGGGCGTCTGGGGCCAACGTCCTGACTTTC | CATSRDTYRASGANVLTF
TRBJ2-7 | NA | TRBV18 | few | TGTGCCAGCACAAGGCGGTCCGCCTACGAGCAGTACTTC | CASTRRSAYEQYF
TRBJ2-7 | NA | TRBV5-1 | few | TGCGCCAGCAGCTTGGGAGGCCGCGACGAGCAGTACTTC | CASSLGGRDEQYF
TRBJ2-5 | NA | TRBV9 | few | TGTGCCAGCAGCGTAGGTGGATTTTTAGAAGAGACCCAGTACTTC | CASSVGGFLEETQYF
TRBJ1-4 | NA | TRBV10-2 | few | TGCGCCACGGCGGGTGAAAAACTGTTTTTT | CATAGEKLFF
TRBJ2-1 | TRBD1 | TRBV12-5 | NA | TGTGCTAGTGGTCTCCCCCCCGGGACAGGTCTGGTCGATGAGCAGTTCTTC | CASGLPPGTGLVDEQFF
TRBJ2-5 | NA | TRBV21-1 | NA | TGTGCCAGCAGCAAAGCGCGGGAGACAGGGTCGGTAAGAGAGACCCAGTACTTC | CASSKARETGSVRETQYF
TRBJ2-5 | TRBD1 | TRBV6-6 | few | TGTGCCATTTCAAGGGACAGACTTCAAGAGACCCAGTACTTC | CAISRDRLQETQYF
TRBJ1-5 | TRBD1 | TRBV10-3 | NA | TGTGCCATCAGTGAGGGGCCGGGACAGGGGCTCAATCAGCCCCAGCATTTT | CAISEGPGQGLNQPQHF
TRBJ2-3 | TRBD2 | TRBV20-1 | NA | TGCAGTGCTAGAGTGGGGGGACTAGGGGGTCAGGATTTT | CSARVGGLGGQDF
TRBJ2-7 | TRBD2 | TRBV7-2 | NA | TGTGCCAGCAGCTTAGATGCGACTAGCGGGGGGGGAACCTACGAGCAGTACTTC | CASSLDATSGGGTYEQYF
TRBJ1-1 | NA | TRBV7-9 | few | TGTGCCAGCAGCTTAGGGCCGGACGCTGAAGCTTTCTTT | CASSLGPDAEAFF
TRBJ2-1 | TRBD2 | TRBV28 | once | TGTGCCAGCAGATCCCTAACCTCTAGCGGGGGGGACTCCTACAATGAGCAGTTCTTC | CASRSLTSSGGDSYNEQFF
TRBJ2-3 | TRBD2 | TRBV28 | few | TGTGCCAGCAGTTTTAGGACTAGCTATACAGATACGCAGTATTTT | CASSFRTSYTDTQYF
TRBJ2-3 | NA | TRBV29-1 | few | TGCAGCGTCGAGGGGGGGGAAGGCACAGATACGCAGTATTTT | CSVEGGEGTDTQYF
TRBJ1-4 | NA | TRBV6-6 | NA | TGTGCCAGCAGTTACACGGCCGGTCAGGATAATGAAAAACTGTTTTTT | CASSYTAGQDNEKLFF
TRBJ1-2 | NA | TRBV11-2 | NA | TGTGCCAGCAGCCCTATGGGGAACTATGGCTACACCTTC | CASSPMGNYGYTF
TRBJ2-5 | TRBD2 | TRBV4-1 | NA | TGCGCCAGCAGCTGGGGACTAGTAGAGGCGCGGGAGACCCAGTACTTC | CASSWGLVEARETQYF
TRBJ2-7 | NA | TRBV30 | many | TGTGCCCTGCGGAGCTCCTACGAGCAGTACTTC | CALRSSYEQYF
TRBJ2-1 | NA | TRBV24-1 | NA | TGTGCCACCAGTAAAAACAATGAGCAGTTCTTC | CATSKNNEQFF
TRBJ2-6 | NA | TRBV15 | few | TGTGCCACCAGCAGAGTGAGGCACTCTGGGGCCAACGTCCTGACTTTC | CATSRVRHSGANVLTF
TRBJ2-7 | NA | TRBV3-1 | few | TGTGCCAGCAGCCCCTCCGGCGACACCCGCGAGCAGTACTTC | CASSPSGDTREQYF
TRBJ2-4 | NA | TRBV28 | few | TGTGCCAGCAGGCGCAGATTAGCCAAAAACATTCAGTACTTC | CASRRRLAKNIQYF
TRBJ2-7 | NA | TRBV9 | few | TGTGCCAGCAGCGTAGGGGCAGGGGCATCCTACGAGCAGTACTTC | CASSVGAGASYEQYF
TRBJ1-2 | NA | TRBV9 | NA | TGTGCCAGCAGCGTAGTGGCCGGGAATGGCTACACCTTC | CASSVVAGNGYTF
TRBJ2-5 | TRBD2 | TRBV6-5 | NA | TGTGCCAGCAGTTACTCCTTTAGCGGGGGGGCTGGAGAGACCCAGTACTTC | CASSYSFSGGAGETQYF
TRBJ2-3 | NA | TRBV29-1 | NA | TGCAGCGTCACCCCAGGGGGGGGAGATACGCAGTATTTT | CSVTPGGGDTQYF
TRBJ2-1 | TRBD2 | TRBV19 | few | TGTGCCAGTAGCACAACTAGCGGCTCCTACAATGAGCAGTTCTTC | CASSTTSGSYNEQFF
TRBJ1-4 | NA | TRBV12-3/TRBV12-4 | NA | TGTGCCAGCAGGTTATCCGTAGGGGGAAATGAAAAACTGTTTTTT | CASRLSVGGNEKLFF
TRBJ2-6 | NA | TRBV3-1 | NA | TGTGCCTGCAGACCCAGGGGATCTGGGGCCAACGTCCTGACTTTC | CACRPRGSGANVLTF
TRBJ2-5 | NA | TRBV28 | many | TGTGCCAGCCTGGGGGAGACCCAGTACTTC | CASLGETQYF
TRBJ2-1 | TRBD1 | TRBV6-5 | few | TGTGCCAGCAGACGTGGACAGGTCGATGAGCAGTTCTTC | CASRRGQVDEQFF
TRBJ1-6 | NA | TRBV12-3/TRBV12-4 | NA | TGTGCCAGCAGCTTCCCGGGGGGGTATTCACCCCTCCACTTT | CASSFPGGYSPLHF
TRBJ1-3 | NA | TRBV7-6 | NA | TGTGCCAGCAGCCTCCCGGGGGGGGAATCTGGAAACACCATATATTTT | CASSLPGGESGNTIYF
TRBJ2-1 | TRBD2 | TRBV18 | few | TGTGCCAGCTCCCCTACGCACCCGGGGGGAAGCTCCTACAACGAGCAGTTCTTC | CASSPTHPGGSSYNEQFF
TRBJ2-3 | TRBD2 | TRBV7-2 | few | TGTGCCAGCAGCTCGGGGGGGCTCACAGATACGCAGTATTTT | CASSSGGLTDTQYF
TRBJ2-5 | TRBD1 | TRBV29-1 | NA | TGCAGCGGGATGGACAGGGGAGAGACCCAGTACTTC | CSGMDRGETQYF
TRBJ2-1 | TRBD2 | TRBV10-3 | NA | TGTGCCATCAGTTCCGGACTAGCCGGGGGAGATGGTGAGCAGTTCTTC | CAISSGLAGGDGEQFF
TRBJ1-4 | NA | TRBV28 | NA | TGTGCCAGCAGCCCGTCCGACAAGCCGAATGAAAAACTGTTTTTT | CASSPSDKPNEKLFF
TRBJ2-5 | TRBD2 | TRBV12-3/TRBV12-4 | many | TGTGCCAGCAGATTAGGACTAGCGGCTCAAGAGACCCAGTACTTC | CASRLGLAAQETQYF
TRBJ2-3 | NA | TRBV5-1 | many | TGCGCCAGCAGCTTGGGGGGGCCCACAGATACGCAGTATTTT | CASSLGGPTDTQYF
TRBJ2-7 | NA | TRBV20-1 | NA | TGCAGTGCTAGAGACGGGGGCGGGGCGGTCGAGCAGTACTTC | CSARDGGGAVEQYF
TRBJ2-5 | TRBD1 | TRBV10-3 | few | TGTGCCATCAGGGGGACAGGGACGCGGGAGACCCAGTACTTC | CAIRGTGTRETQYF
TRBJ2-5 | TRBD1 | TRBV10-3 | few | TGTGCCATCAGTCCGGGACAGGGGAAGGAGACCCAGTACTTC | CAISPGQGKETQYF